This T cell receptor beta chain emerged from a study of shared clonotypes between healthy human individuals. As defined, naive CD8 cells were CD45RO-negative and positively selected for CCR7, with terminally differentiated effector memory CD45RA+ cells excluded. The repertoire was sequenced with immunoSEQ multiplex PCR; TCRdb's copy has only in-frame clones and lacks some. The table shows hundreds of thousands of clones, with 85% to 95% occurring only once. Trimming cost V 3 bases and J 6 bases, with 3 bases left between them. The CDR3 spans 11 residues. CDR1 is WSHSY and CDR2 is SAAADI in the germline V gene.

This chain uses TRBV10-2 with TRBJ2-1; D call uncertain. The sequence was obtained from a woman aged 25 to 39 in good health. The sample comprised naive CD8+ T cells sorted from blood. The CDR3 DNA reads TGCGCCAGCAGTGACTCCAATGAGCAGTTCTTC. Translated, it gives CASSDSNEQFF.